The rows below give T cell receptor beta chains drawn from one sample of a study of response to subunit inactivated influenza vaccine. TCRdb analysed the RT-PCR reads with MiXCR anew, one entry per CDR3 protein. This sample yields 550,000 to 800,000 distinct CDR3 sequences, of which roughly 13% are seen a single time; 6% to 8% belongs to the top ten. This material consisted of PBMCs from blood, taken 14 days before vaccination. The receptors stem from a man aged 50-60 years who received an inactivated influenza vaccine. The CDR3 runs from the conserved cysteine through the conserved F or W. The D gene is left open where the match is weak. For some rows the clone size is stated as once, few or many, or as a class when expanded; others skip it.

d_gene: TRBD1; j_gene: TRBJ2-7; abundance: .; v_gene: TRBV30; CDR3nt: TGTGCCTGGAGTGGTCAGGGGGCATCCTACGAGCAGTACTTC; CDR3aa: CAWSGQGASYEQYF
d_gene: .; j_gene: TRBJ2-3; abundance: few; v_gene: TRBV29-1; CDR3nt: TGCAGCGTTGTGACCGGGTTCATGCCAGATACGCAGTATTTT; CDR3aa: CSVVTGFMPDTQYF
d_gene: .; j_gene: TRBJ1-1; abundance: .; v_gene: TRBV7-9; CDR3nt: TGTGCCAGCAGCCGTACACGGGGCAACACTGAAGCTTTCTTT; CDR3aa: CASSRTRGNTEAFF
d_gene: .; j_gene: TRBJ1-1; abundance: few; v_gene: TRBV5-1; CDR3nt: TGCGCCAGCAGCTTGGAATGGGGGGGAACTGAAGCTTTCTTT; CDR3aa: CASSLEWGGTEAFF
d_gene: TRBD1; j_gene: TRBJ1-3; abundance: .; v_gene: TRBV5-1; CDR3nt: TGCGCCAGCAGCGATGGGACAGCCTCTGGAAACACCATATATTTT; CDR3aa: CASSDGTASGNTIYF
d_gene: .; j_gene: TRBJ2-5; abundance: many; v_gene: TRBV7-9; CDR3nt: TGTGCCAGCAGCTTAGAAGACAAGACCCAGTACTTC; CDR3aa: CASSLEDKTQYF
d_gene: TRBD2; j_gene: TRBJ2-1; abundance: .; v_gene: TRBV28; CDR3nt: TGTGCCACACGGGGGGGCGGGGGATACAATGAGCAGTTCTTC; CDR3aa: CATRGGGGYNEQFF
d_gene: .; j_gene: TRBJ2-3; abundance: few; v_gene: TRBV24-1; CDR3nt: TGTGCCACCAGCGCCACGGGGCCAGATACGCAGTATTTT; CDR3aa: CATSATGPDTQYF
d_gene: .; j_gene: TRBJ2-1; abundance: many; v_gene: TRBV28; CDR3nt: TGTGCCAGCGTCCAGGGGTCCAATGAGCAGTTCTTC; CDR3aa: CASVQGSNEQFF
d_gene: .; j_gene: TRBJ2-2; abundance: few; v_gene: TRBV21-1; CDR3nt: TGTGCCAGCAGCAAAAAGCTAGCGGGGTCCACCGGGGAGCTGTTTTTT; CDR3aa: CASSKKLAGSTGELFF
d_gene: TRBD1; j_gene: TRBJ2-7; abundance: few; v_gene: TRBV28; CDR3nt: TGTGCCAGCAGTACGCCCTCCGGGACAGGGTATGGCTACGAGCAGTACTTC; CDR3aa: CASSTPSGTGYGYEQYF
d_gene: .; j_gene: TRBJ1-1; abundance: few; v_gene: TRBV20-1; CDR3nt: TGCAGTGCTAGAGCCGACCCAGGAGCTTTCTTT; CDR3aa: CSARADPGAFF
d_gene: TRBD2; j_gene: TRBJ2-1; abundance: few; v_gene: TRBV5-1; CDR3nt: TGCGCCAGCAGCCGATGGACTAGCGGGGGGGGGCTCAATGAGCAGTTCTTC; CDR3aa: CASSRWTSGGGLNEQFF
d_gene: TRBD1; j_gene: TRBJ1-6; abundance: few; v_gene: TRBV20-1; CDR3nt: TGCAGTGCTAGTAGACAGGGTTATTCACCCCTCCACTTT; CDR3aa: CSASRQGYSPLHF
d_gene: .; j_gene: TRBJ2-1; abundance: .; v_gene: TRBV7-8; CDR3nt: TGTGCCAGCAGCTTAGTGTTGACACAGCAGGTTACTTACAATGAGCAGTTCTTC; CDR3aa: CASSLVLTQQVTYNEQFF
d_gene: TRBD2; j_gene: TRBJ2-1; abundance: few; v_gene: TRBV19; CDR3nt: TGTGCCAGTAGACCAAGGGGGACTAGCGTAGGCAATGAGCAGTTCTTC; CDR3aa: CASRPRGTSVGNEQFF
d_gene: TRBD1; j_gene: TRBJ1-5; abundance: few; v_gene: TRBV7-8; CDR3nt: TGTGCCAGCAGCCCGGACAGGGGGGGGCACAATCAGCCCCAGCATTTT; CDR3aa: CASSPDRGGHNQPQHF